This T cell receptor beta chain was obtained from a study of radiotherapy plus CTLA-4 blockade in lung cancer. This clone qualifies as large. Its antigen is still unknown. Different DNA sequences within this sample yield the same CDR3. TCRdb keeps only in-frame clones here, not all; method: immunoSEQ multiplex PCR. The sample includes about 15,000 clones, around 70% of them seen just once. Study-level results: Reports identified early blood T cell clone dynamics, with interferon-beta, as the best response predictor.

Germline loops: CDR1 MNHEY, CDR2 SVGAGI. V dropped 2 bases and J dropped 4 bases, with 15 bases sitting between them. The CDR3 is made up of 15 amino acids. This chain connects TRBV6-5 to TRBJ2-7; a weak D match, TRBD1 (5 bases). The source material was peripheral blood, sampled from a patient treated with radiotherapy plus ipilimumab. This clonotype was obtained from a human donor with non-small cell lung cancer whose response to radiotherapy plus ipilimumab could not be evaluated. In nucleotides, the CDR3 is TGTGCCAGCAGTTACCGCCGGACAAGCAGTTACGAGCAGTACTTC. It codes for CASSYRRTSSYEQYF.